This TCR beta chain was sequenced during a study of T cell responses to AZD1222 COVID-19 vaccine. CDR1 SGHRS and CDR2 YFSETQ come from the germline V gene. V trimming: 4 bases; J trimming: 1 base; junction bases outside the gene matches: 5. The CDR3 extends over 15 amino acids. Generated by immunoSEQ multiplex PCR, the TCRdb table keeps only in-frame clones and is missing some. This sample has roughly 120,000 clones, with about nine tenths found just once. This clone was recorded once. This clonotype was sampled from an adult in good health. The sequences come from peripheral blood, collected on day 0 of AZD1222 vaccination. The chain employs TRBV5-1 and TRBJ1-2; 9 bases fit TRBD1. Here the CDR3 reads CASSPGDRDNYGYTF. CDR3 nucleotides: TGCGCCAGCAGCCCAGGGGACAGGGATAACTATGGCTACACCTTC.